This TCR beta chain was sequenced for a study of cytomegalovirus exposure and HLA in healthy donors. Study-wide findings and caveats: Beyond CMV serostatus, there was no information to go on about immune exposure. In a later analysis, HLA-C alleles had the fewest associated TCRs, DRB1 alleles the most. Follow-up analysis later connected one missense variant in DCLRE1C with trimming of TCR beta V- and J-genes.

Germline V CDR1 and CDR2: WSHSY, SAAADI. The CDR3 has 15 residues. Trimming removed 3 bases from V and 8 bases from J; junction bases left unmatched: 11. As concerns this clone: The target antigen is unknown.

Both 60 Vbeta primers and 13 Jbeta primers went into the PCR. Repertoires were generated with immunoSEQ multiplex PCR, while TCRdb's copy carries only in-frame clones and drops some. The sample consists of some 66,000 clones, approximately 80% of them appearing once. The sample consisted of PBMCs. This chain connects TRBV10-2 to TRBJ1-2, with TRBD1 matching over 8 bases. The receptor comes from a woman in her twenties or thirties in good health and CMV-seronegative. This CDR3 is CASSDGTGPLEGYTF. The CDR3 nucleotides read TGCGCCAGCAGTGATGGGACAGGACCCCTGGAGGGCTACACCTTC.